This TCR beta chain was sequenced for a study of blood T cell repertoires in COVID-19. Looking at the study overall: Sources were T cells, B-cell-depleted T cells, or PBMCs; the material itself was cDNA or gDNA.

CDR1 and CDR2 from the germline V gene are KGHSH and LQKENI. V was shortened by 3 bases and J by 0 bases, with 8 bases between the two germline ends. The CDR3 has 14 amino acids. In the original analysis: It was from reference gene primer amplification that nucleated cell counts were estimated. Clones were read by immunoSEQ multiplex PCR, and TCRdb kept only the in-frame ones, dropping some. That table gives V, J and clone size, and the DNA gave D and trimming. In the table there are 45,000 or so clones, 70% to 90% of which are singletons. V usage is TRBV18 and J usage is TRBJ1-1; D may be TRBD1 (6 bases). The sample comprised peripheral blood. This receptor was taken from a man older than 75 with acute or convalescent COVID-19. The CDR3 sequence is CASSPGQLNTEAFF. The CDR3 nucleotides read TGTGCCAGCTCACCCGGACAGCTGAACACTGAAGCTTTCTTT.